This TCR beta chain was sequenced in a study of T cell repertoires in cytomegalovirus infection (dated by TCRdb to 2018 to 2020). As for the study more broadly: Because public TCR beta signatures pointed to carriage of CMV infection together with the matching HLA type, the HLA type of each donor mattered for the analysis.

The paper's findings and limits, for the study overall: Cumulative frequency of public TCR beta family members discriminated carriers of CMV infection plus the relevant HLA type in this cohort and an independent approximately 340-donor cohort. The ex vivo response was dominated by HLA-C-restricted CMV-specific TCR beta clonotypes, which also provided the single most frequent clonotype in two of eight donors.

This clonotype has ten or more counts. The antigen it binds to is not known. Base qualities are not at hand, and no much larger clone is one base apart. Sequenced on an Illumina HiSeq 1500. TCRdb's own reprocessing of the public reads used fastp at Q25 and MiXCR and kept productive beta chains. Each entry is one CDR3 protein sequence, shown with its most common DNA and genes. This sample is represented by 150,000 to 200,000 distinct CDR3 sequences; about 15% of them were singletons. The top ten clonotypes cover around 20% of the sample. Sequenced: CD8+ T cells from PBMCs. The receptor was derived from a human donor in good health (CMV status not recorded). Some clones in this sample may be carry-over from other donors' samples.

The DNA is as follows: TGTGCCAGCAGTTTACCTCGGGACAGGCCTTTTCCCGAGAACACTGAAGCTTTCTTT. Translated, this is CASSLPRDRPFPENTEAFF. The V and J genes are TRBV28 and TRBJ1-1; TRBD1 fits 8 bases in the junction. Taken from cysteine to phenylalanine, the CDR3 has 19 residues. The CDR3 DNA has 57 bases and is translated from base 1. Here V drops 2 bases and J drops 1 base, and the junction holds 15 bases not matched to any gene. Via the germline V gene, CDR1 is MDHEN and CDR2 SYDVKM.